The clone carrying this T cell receptor (beta chain) was detected ten times or more. The antigen is not known. The sample originates from a study of blood T cells in healthy people across ages. Broader study findings: Per-million-T-cell TCR beta diversity fell roughly linearly with age. It was not possible, with unsorted PBMCs, to conclusively compare naive and antigen-experienced cells. Diversity was higher, and naive CD4+ cells more numerous, in long-lived donors than in aged donors.

Germline-derived CDR1 and CDR2 are SGHAT and FQNNGV. This CDR3 is built from 13 residues. Trimming cost V 5 bases and J 9 bases, with 14 bases left between them. For the second PCR, which ran for about 7 to 11 cycles, a sample-barcoded 5' primer and a J-beta primer mix were used. TCRdb analysed the 5' RACE reads with MiXCR anew, one entry per CDR3 protein. Here the sample spans over 950,000 distinct CDR3 sequences, roughly two fifths being singletons. No fewer than 5.5 micrograms of total RNA were isolated from every sample. This receptor was obtained from a man between 18 and 35 years old in good health. V is TRBV11-2 and J is TRBJ2-1; TRBD2 is a possible D gene (5 bases). The specimen was blood. The CDR3 DNA is TGTGCCAGCAGCACCGCGCCGGGGTTTGAGCAGTTCTTC. It codes for CASSTAPGFEQFF.